This T cell receptor (beta chain) emerged from a study of radiotherapy plus CTLA-4 blockade in lung cancer. Looking at the study overall: Disease control reached more than 25%, with objective responses in 15% to 20%. Points from the study as a whole: Clones derived from tumor TCRs expanded in blood after radiotherapy plus ipilimumab. The best predictor of response was reported to be early blood T cell clone dynamics, with interferon-beta.

Looked up from germline, CDR1 is LNHDA and CDR2 is SQIVND (reference sequence). There are 14 residues in the CDR3. V was clipped by 9 bases and J by 0 bases, with 14 bases between them. Focal radiation plus CTLA-4 blockade with ipilimumab was administered to patients who had chemo-refractory metastatic non-small-cell lung cancer. This clone was counted between two and nine times. Its antigen is still unknown. The protocol was immunoSEQ multiplex PCR, while the TCRdb copy is restricted to in-frame clones and leaves out a portion. The table includes some 46,000 clones, 60% to 80% detected once. This TCR derives from a human donor with non-small cell lung cancer whose response to radiotherapy plus ipilimumab could not be evaluated. The sequenced sample was peripheral blood, obtained from a patient treated with radiotherapy plus ipilimumab. J is TRBJ1-1 and V is TRBV19; D not certain. CDR3 sequence (DNA): TGTGCCAGCTGTCCTGGGCAGCTGAACACTGAAGCTTTCTTT. Its protein is CASCPGQLNTEAFF.